This note documents a single T cell receptor beta chain sequence. The data originate from a study of blood T cell repertoires in COVID-19. As for the study in general: COVID-19 samples collected from the United States, Italy and Spain covered acute and convalescent phases. PBMCs, B-cell-depleted T cells, or T cells were the source of the cDNA or gDNA that made up the material.

As originally analysed: Amplification of reference gene primers was used by the study to estimate nucleated cell counts. This table comes from immunoSEQ multiplex PCR, and its TCRdb copy is limited to in-frame clones, with some not included. That table supplies the V and J calls and clone size; D and trimming were determined from the DNA. This sample has hundreds of thousands of clones, with 86% found just once. CDR3 size: 13 residues. This receptor was obtained from a woman aged 25 to 39 with active or convalescent COVID-19. The V gene is TRBV21-1, the J gene TRBJ1-1. TRBV21-1 is given as a pseudogene. The source material was peripheral blood. The CDR3 here is CARLGRVNTEAFF. As DNA, the CDR3 is TGTGCCCGCCTCGGTCGAGTGAACACTGAAGCTTTCTTT.